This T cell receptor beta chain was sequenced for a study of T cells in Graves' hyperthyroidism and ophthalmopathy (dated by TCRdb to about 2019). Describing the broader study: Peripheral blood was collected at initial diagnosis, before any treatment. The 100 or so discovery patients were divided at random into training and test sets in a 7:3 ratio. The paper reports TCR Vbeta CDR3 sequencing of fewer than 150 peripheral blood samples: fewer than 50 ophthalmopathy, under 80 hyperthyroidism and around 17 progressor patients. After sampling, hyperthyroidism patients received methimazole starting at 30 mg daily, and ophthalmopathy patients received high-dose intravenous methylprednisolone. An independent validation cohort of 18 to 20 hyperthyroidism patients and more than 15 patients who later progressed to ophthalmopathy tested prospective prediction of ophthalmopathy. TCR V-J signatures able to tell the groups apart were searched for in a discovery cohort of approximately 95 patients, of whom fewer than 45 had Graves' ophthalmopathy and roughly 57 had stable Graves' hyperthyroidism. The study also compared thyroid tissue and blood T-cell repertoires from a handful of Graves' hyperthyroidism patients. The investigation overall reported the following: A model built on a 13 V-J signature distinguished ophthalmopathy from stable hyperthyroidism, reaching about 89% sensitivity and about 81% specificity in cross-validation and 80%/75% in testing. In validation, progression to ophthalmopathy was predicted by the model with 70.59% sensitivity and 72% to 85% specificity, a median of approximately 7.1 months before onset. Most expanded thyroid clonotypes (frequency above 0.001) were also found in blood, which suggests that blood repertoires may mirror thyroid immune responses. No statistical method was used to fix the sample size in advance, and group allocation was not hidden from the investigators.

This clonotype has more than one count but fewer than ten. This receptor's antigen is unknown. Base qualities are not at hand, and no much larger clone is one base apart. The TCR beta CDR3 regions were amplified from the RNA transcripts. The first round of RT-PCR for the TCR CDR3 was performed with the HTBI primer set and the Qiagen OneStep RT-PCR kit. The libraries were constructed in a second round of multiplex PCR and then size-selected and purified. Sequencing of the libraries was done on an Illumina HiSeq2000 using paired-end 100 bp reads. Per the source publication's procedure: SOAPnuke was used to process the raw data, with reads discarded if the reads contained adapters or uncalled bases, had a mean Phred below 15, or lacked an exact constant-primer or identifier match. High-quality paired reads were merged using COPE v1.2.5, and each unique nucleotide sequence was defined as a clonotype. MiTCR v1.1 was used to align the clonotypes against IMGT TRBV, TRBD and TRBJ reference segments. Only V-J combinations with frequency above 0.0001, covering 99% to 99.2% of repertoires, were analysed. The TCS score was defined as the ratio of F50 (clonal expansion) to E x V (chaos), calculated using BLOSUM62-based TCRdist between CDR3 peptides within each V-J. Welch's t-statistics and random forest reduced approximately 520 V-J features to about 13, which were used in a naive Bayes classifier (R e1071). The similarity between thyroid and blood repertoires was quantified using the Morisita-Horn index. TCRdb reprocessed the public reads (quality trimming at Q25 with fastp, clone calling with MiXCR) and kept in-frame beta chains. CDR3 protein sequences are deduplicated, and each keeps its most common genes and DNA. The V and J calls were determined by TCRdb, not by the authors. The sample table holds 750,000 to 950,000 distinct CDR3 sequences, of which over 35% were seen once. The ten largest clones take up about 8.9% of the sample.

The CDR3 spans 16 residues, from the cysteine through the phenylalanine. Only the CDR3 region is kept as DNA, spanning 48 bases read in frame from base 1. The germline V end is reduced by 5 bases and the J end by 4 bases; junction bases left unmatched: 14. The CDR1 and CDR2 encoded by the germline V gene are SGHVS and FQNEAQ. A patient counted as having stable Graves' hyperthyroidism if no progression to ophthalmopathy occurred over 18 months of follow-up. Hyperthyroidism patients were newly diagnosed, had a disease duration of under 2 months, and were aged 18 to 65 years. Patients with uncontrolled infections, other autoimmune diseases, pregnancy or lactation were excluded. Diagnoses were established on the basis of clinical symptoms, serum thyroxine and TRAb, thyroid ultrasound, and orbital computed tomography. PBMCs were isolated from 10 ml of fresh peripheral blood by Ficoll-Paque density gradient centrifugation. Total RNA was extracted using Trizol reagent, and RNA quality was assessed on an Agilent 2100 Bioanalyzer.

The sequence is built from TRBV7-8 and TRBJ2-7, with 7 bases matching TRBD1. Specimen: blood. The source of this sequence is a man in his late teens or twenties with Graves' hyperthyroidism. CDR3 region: CASSRGRPGQSYEQYF. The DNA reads TGTGCCAGCAGCAGGGGGAGACCGGGACAGTCTTACGAGCAGTACTTC.